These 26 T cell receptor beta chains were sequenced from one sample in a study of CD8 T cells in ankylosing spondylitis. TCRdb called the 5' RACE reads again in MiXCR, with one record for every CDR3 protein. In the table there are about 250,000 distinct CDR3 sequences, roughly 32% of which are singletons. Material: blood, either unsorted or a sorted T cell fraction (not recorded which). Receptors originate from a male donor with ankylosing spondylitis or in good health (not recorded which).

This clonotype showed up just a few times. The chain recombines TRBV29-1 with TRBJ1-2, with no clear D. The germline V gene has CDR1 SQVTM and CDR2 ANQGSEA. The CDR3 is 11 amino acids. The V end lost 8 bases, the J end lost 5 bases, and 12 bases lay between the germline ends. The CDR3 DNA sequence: TGCAGCACCCGGCGGGCGTATGGCTACACCTTC. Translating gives CSTRRAYGYTF.

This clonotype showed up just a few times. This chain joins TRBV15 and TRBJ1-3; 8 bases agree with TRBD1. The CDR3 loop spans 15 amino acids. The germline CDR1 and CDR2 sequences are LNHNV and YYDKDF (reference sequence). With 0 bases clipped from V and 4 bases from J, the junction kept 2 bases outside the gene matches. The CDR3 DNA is TGTGCCACCAGCAGAGATACAGGGGGAGGAAACACCATATATTTT. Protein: CATSRDTGGGNTIYF.

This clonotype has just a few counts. CDR3 sequence: CSAREGGEQYF. The CDR3 DNA follows: TGCAGTGCTAGAGAGGGGGGGGAGCAGTACTTC. The chain carries TRBV20-1 and TRBJ2-7, with 7 nucleotides matching TRBD2. Germline V gene lookup returns CDR1 DFQATT and CDR2 SNEGSKA (reference sequence). Losses at the gene ends were 0 bases for V and 7 bases for J; bases not matched to a gene: 0. This CDR3 is 11 amino acids long.

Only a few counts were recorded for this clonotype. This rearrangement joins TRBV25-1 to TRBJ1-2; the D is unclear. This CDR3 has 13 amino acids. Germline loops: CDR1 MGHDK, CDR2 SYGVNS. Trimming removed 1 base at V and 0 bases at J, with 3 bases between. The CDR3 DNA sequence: TGTGCCAGCAGTGAATGGTCTAACTATGGCTACACCTTC. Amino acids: CASSEWSNYGYTF.

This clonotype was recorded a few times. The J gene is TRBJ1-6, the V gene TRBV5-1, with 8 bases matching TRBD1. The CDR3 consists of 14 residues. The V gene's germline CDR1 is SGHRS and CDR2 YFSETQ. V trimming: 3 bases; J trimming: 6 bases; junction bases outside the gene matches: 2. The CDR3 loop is CASSSTGANSPLHF. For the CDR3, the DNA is TGCGCCAGCAGCTCGACAGGGGCTAATTCACCCCTCCACTTT.

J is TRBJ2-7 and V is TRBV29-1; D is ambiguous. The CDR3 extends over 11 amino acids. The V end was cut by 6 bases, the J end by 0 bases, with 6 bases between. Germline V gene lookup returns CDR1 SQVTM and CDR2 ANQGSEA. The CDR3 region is CSVRTSYEQYF. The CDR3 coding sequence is TGCAGCGTCAGGACCTCCTACGAGCAGTACTTC.

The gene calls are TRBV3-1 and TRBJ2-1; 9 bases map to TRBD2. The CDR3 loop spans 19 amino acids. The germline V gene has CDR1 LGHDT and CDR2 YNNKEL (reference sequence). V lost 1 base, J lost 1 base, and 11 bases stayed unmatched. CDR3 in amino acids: CASSQGPSGVTKSYNEQFF. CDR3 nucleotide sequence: TGTGCCAGCAGCCAAGGGCCTAGCGGGGTAACGAAGTCCTACAATGAGCAGTTCTTC.

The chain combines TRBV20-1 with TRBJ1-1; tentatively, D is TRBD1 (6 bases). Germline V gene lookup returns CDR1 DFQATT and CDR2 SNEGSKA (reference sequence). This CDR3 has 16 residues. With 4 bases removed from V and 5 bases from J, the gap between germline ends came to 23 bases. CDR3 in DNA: TGCAGTGCTATCTCCGGGACAACTCTAAAGGAGACTGAAGCTTTCTTT. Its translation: CSAISGTTLKETEAFF.

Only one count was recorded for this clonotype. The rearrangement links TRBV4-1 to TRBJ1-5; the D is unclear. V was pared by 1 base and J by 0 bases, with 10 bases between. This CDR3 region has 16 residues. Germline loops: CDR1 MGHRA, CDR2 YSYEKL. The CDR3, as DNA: TGCGCCAGCAGCCAAGTTCTACGGGATAGCAATCAGCCCCAGCATTTT. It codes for CASSQVLRDSNQPQHF.

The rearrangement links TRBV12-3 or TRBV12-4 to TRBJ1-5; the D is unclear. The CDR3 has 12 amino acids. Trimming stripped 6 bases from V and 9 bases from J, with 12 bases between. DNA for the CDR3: TGTGCCAGCAGCCCGGTCCCGAGGCCCCAGCATTTT. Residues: CASSPVPRPQHF.

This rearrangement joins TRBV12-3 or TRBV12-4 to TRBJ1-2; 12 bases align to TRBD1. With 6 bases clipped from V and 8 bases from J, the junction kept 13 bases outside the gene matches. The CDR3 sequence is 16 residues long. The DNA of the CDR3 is TGTGCCAGCAGCTCCGGGACAGGGGGCGGGGGGTTCGGCTACACCTTC. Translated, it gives CASSSGTGGGGFGYTF.

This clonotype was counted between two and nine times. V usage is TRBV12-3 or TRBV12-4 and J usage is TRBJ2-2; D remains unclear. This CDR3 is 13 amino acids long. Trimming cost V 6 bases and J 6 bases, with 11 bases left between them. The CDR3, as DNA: TGTGCCAGCAGCCTGAGGACGCCCGGGGAGCTGTTTTTT. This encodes CASSLRTPGELFF.

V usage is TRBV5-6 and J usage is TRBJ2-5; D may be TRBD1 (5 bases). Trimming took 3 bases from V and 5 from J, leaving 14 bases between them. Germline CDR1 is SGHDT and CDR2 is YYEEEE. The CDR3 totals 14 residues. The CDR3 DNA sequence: TGTGCCAGCAGCTCGGACACGAGATGGGAGACCCAGTACTTC. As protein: CASSSDTRWETQYF.

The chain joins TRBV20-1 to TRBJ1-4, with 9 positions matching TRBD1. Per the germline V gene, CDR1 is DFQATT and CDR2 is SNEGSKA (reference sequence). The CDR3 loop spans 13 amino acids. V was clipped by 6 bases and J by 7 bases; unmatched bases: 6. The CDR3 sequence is CSAGDRGGEKLFF. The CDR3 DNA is TGCAGTGCGGGCGACAGGGGGGGTGAAAAACTGTTTTTT.

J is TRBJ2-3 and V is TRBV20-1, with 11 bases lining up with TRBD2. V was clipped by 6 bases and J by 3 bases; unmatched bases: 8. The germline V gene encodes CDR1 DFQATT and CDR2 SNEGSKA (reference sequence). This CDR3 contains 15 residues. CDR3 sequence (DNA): TGCAGTGCCAAAATACTAGCGGGGGCGACAGATACGCAGTATTTT. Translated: CSAKILAGATDTQYF.

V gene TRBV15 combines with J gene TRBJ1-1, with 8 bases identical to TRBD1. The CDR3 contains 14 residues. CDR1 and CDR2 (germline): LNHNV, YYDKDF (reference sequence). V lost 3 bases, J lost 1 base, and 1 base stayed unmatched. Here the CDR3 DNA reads TGTGCCACCAGCAGGACAGGGGCGAACACTGAAGCTTTCTTT. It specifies CATSRTGANTEAFF.

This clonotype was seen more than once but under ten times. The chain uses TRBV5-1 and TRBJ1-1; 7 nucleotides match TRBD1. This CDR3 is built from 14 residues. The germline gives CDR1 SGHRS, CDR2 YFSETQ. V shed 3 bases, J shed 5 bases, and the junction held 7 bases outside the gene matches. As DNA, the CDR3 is TGCGCCAGCAGCTCGACAGGGAGTATTACTGAAGCTTTCTTT. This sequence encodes CASSSTGSITEAFF.

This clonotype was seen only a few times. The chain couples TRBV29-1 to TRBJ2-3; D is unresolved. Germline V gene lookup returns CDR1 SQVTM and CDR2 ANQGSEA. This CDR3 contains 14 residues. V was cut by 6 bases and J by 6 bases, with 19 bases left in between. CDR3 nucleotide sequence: TGCAGCGTCCGACTGGGCCGAGGTGTGGATACGCAGTATTTT. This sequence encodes CSVRLGRGVDTQYF.

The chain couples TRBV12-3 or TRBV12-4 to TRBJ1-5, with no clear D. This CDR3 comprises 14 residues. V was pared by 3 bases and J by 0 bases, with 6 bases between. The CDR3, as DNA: TGTGCCAGCAGTTTCGAGTATAGCAATCAGCCCCAGCATTTT. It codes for CASSFEYSNQPQHF.

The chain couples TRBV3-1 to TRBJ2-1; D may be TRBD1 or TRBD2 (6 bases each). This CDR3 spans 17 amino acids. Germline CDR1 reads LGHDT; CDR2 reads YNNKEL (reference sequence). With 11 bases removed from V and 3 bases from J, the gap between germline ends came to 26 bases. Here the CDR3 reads CASSQEGGRGNYNEQFF. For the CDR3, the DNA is TGTGCCTCCAGCCAGGAGGGGGGCAGGGGCAACTACAATGAGCAGTTCTTC.

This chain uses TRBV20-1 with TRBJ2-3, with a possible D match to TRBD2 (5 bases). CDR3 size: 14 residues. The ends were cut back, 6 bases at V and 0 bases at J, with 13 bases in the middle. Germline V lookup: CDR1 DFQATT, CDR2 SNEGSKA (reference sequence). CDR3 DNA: TGCAGTGCCCGGACTGTCGATAGCACAGATACGCAGTATTTT. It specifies CSARTVDSTDTQYF.

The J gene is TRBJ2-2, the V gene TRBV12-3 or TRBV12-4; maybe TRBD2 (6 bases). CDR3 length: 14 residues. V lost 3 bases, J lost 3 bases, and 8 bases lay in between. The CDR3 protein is CASSLGLYTGELFF. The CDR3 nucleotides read TGTGCCAGCAGTTTGGGACTTTACACCGGGGAGCTGTTTTTT.

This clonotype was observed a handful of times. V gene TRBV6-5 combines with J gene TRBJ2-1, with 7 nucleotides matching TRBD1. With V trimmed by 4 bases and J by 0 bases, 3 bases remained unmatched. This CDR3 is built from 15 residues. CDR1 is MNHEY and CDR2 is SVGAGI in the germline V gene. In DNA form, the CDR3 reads TGTGCCAGCAGTTCGACAGGGAGCTCCTACAATGAGCAGTTCTTC. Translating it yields CASSSTGSSYNEQFF.

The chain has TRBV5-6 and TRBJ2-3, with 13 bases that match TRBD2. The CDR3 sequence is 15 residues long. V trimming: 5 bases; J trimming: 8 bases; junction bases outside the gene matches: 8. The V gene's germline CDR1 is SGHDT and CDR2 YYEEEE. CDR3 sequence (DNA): TGTGCCAGCAGGGGGACTAGCGGGGCCATAGGTACGCAGTATTTT. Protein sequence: CASRGTSGAIGTQYF.

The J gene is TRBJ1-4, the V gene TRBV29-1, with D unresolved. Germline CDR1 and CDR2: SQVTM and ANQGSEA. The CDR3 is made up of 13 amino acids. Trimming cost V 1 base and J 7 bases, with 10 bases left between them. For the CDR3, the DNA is TGCAGCGTTGAAGGGAGCGATACTGAAAAACTGTTTTTT. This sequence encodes CSVEGSDTEKLFF.

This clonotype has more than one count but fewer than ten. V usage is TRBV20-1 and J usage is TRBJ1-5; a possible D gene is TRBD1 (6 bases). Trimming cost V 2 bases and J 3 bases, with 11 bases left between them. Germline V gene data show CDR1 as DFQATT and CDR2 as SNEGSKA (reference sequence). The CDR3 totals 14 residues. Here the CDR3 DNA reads TGCAGTGCTAGAAAAACAGGGTACAATCAGCCCCAGCATTTT. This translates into CSARKTGYNQPQHF.